This TCR beta chain was identified in a study of regulatory T cells in long-lasting Graves disease. For the study at large: Newly diagnosed Graves' patients had taken antithyroid drugs under 3 months.

Described time point: newly diagnosed GD, antithyroid drugs for less than 3 months. RNA extracted from PBMCs served as the sequencing template. Enrollment of patients was through an endocrinology department in Xi'an, China. Points from the study as a whole: Newly diagnosed Graves' patients exceeded persistent ones in TCR diversity. Limited sample numbers may have lowered accuracy.

TCR beta libraries were built with iRepertoire HTBI primers and Arm-PCR of CDR3 regions. MiXCR, applied by TCRdb to the multiplex PCR reads, yields one record per CDR3 protein. The sample carries about 310,000 distinct CDR3 sequences, 15% to 20% recorded once. V was shortened by 5 bases and J by 0 bases, with 7 bases between the two germline ends. Germline assignment: CDR1 SGHNT and CDR2 YENEEA. The CDR3 runs to 13 residues. This clonotype has a count of ten or more. The antigen is not known. The chain employs TRBV11-3 and TRBJ1-1; a possible D gene is TRBD1 (5 bases). The sequence was collected from a female donor with Graves disease. The starting material was peripheral blood mononuclear cells (PBMCs), obtained at new diagnosis, from a patient treated with antithyroid drugs. Here the CDR3 DNA reads TGTGCCAGCAGCGCAGGGATGAACACTGAAGCTTTCTTT. Encoded protein: CASSAGMNTEAFF.